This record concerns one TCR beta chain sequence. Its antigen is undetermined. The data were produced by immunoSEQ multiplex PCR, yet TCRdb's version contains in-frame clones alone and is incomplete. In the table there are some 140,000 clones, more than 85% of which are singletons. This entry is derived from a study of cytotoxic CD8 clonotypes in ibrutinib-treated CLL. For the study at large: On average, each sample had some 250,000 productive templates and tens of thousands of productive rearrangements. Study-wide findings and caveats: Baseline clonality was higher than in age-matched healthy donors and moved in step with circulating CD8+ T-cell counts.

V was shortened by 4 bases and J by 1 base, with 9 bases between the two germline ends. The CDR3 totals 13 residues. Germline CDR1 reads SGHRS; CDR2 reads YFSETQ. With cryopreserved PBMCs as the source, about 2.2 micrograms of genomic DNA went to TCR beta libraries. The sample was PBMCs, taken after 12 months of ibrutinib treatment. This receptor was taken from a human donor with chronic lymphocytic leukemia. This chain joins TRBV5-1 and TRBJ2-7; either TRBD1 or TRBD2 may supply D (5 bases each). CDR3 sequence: CASSEGSSYEQYF. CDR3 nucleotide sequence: TGCGCCAGCAGCGAGGGGAGTTCCTACGAGCAGTACTTC.